This entry lists 5 T cell receptor beta chains sequenced from one sample in a study of regulatory T cells in long-lasting Graves disease. Sample time point: newly diagnosed GD, antithyroid drugs for less than 3 months. PBMC-derived RNA was used for the TCR library. Arm-PCR of CDR3 regions and iRepertoire HTBI primers were used to build TCR beta libraries. TCRdb fed the multiplex PCR reads into MiXCR, producing one record per CDR3 protein. Of 400,000 to 500,000 distinct CDR3 sequences in the sample, about 16% were seen once. This sample was also put to use in a study of T cells in Graves' hyperthyroidism and ophthalmopathy.

Source: peripheral blood mononuclear cells (PBMCs), taken at new diagnosis, from a patient treated with antithyroid drugs. All receptors come from a woman aged 18 to 35 with Graves disease.

The gene calls are TRBV5-8 and TRBJ2-4, with D tentatively TRBD2 (5 bases). CDR1 is SGHTS and CDR2 is YDEGEE in the germline V gene. This CDR3 is built from 14 residues. Trimming shortened V by 1 base and J by 11 bases, and 16 bases separated the two germline ends. The CDR3 region is CASSLIALSGFQYF. The CDR3 nucleotides are TGTGCCAGCAGCTTGATCGCCCTCAGCGGTTTTCAGTACTTC.

This clonotype was counted many times. This chain joins TRBV7-3 and TRBJ2-3; 12 bases line up with TRBD2. CDR1 and CDR2 (germline): SGHTA, FQGTGA. The CDR3 is made up of 16 amino acids. J lost 4 bases, V lost 2 bases, and 4 bases had no gene match. CDR3 nucleotides: TGTGCCAGCAGCTTAGGATCTAGCGGGAGGGCAGATACGCAGTATTTT. It is translated as CASSLGSSGRADTQYF.

Many counts were recorded for this clonotype. The chain uses TRBV11-3 and TRBJ2-3; TRBD2 aligns across 9 bases. The length of the CDR3 is 17 residues. In germline, CDR1 is SGHNT, CDR2 YENEEA. Unmatched junction bases numbered 12, after V lost 5 bases and J lost 3 bases. CDR3 nucleotides: TGTGCCAGCAGCCACAGAAAGCTAGCGGGATGGACAGATACGCAGTATTTT. Its translation: CASSHRKLAGWTDTQYF.

This chain uses TRBV10-3 with TRBJ2-5; a possible D gene is TRBD2 (6 bases). The CDR3 runs to 17 residues. Germline CDR1 reads ENHRY; CDR2 reads SYGVKD. Trimming took off 4 bases at V and 5 bases at J, with 23 bases between the two ends. Written as DNA, the CDR3 is TGTGCCATCAGTGGGGTACGACTAGGACTAACGGCGGAGACCCAGTACTTC. Its translation: CAISGVRLGLTAETQYF.

This clonotype has only one observation. A much more abundant neighbour one base away suggests this may be a read error. The chain is built from TRBV12-3 or TRBV12-4 and TRBJ2-2; possible D gene TRBD2, 5 bases. The CDR3 loop spans 13 amino acids. CDR3 region: CASSFAGTGELSF. CDR3 nucleotides: TGTGCCAGCAGTTTCGCAGGCACCGGGGAGCTGTCTTTT.